This T cell receptor beta chain derives from a study of T-cell memory formation after mild COVID-19 (dated by TCRdb to 2020 to 2022). Looking at the study overall: Most TCR sequence clusters were specific to one of the two donors. T-cell clones expanding and contracting after mild COVID-19 in two donors were tracked by longitudinal TCRalpha and TCRbeta repertoire sequencing. Two young, previously healthy adult volunteers, one female and one male, were included in the cohort. The paper's findings and limits, for the study overall: Contracting CD4+ clones were located mainly in the CM and EM memory subsets, whereas CD8+ clones were found to be enriched in EMRA. Some responding clones were detected in pre-infection memory, which suggested that pre-existing cross-reactive memory T cells had joined the SARS-CoV-2 response. Only a couple of mild cases were covered in the study, and larger cohorts including severe cases with pre-infection samples were considered necessary. Balanced CD4/CD8 phenotypes were observed for clones contracting from day 15 to 85, whereas a bias towards CD4+ was observed for a second wave of clones expanding from day 15 to 37. SARS-CoV-2 specificity was not confirmed for the second-wave clones peaking on day 37.

V has 6 bases trimmed and J has 6 bases trimmed; junction bases matching no gene number 11. According to the germline V gene, CDR1 reads SQVTM and CDR2 reads ANQGSEA. The CDR3 sequence holds 15 residues, the cysteine and phenylalanine included. Here the CDR3 DNA is all that survives: 45 bases in frame from base 1. Ficoll-Paque density gradient centrifugation was the method used to isolate PBMCs. These reads were obtained on an Illumina NovaSeq 6000. cDNA libraries for TCRalpha and TCRbeta were prepared by 5'RACE using constant-segment primers, with sample barcodes and unique molecular identifiers added. Trizol reagent was used to extract RNA from every sample. Amplification of the libraries took two PCR steps, and the second step added a second sample barcode plus Illumina TruSeq adapters. The libraries were sequenced on an Illumina NovaSeq using 2 x 150 bp paired-end reads. The original pipeline was this. Demultiplexing of reads and collapsing into UMI-guided consensus sequences were performed with migec v1.2.7. Using mixcr v2.1.11, UMI consensuses were aligned to TRA and TRB V and J templates and then assembled into clonotypes. A clonotype was counted as expanded or contracted only when both edgeR and NoisET called the clonotype significant, with the noise models trained on biological replicates. For edgeR calls, the cutoffs were a false discovery rate-adjusted p below 0.01 and a log2 fold-change threshold of 1. As an exploratory analysis of dynamics, PCA with hierarchical clustering was applied to max-normalized trajectories of the 1000 most abundant clonotypes. The CD4 or CD8 phenotype of responding clones was assigned using the separately sequenced CD4+ and CD8+ repertoires. TCRdb reanalyzed the raw reads on its own, using fastp at Q25 for trimming and MiXCR for clone calling, and kept in-frame beta chains. Records with the same CDR3 protein are collapsed into one entry carrying the most frequent genes and DNA. TCRdb, rather than the study authors, made the V and J calls. This sample is represented by some 210,000 distinct CDR3 sequences; 8% to 11% of them were singletons. The leading ten clones occupy 2.5% to 3.5% of the sample.

For this clonotype: The antigen this receptor binds is unknown. No base quality information exists; no much larger clone differs at one position.

The sample comprised PBMCs or a T cell subset sorted from them (not recorded which). Recombination connected TRBV29-1 to TRBJ2-2; 9 central bases correspond to TRBD1. The receptor comes from a man between 18 and 29 years old who had mild COVID-19 (a few samples of this study predate the infection). The sample titles of this study are shuffled in the database, so cell type and time point are left out; the donor was told from shared clones. The CDR3 protein is CSVTYLGTGSGELFF. The DNA reads as follows: TGCAGCGTCACCTATCTCGGGACAGGGTCCGGGGAGCTGTTTTTT.